This T cell receptor (beta chain) emerged from a study of blood T cells in healthy people across ages. Study background: About one barcoded beta molecule per two T cells came from capture by template switching. The study, taken as a whole, reports: The authors considered diversity estimates from one million T cells to be underestimates. More naive CD4+ cells and higher diversity were found in long-lived than in aged donors.

Germline assignment: CDR1 DFQATT and CDR2 SNEGSKA (reference sequence). V shed 4 bases and J 2 bases; nucleotides not matched to a gene: 6. The CDR3 totals 14 residues. A second PCR of 7 to 11 cycles used a sample-barcoded 5' primer and a J-beta primer mix. Any given sample supplied a minimum of 2.5 million CDR3-containing paired-end reads. TCRdb used MiXCR to reprocess the 5' RACE reads, holding one entry per CDR3 protein. This table has over 750,000 distinct CDR3 sequences, more than 20% appearing once. Of note for this clonotype: Antigen unknown.

These data also featured in a second study, about T cells of mothers and their children.

This sequence was found in a boy aged 5-17 years in good health. Sequencing input: blood. The V gene is TRBV20-1, the J gene TRBJ2-7, with 9 bases fitting TRBD1. The CDR3 reads CSATRTGVTYEQYF. CDR3 nucleotides: TGCAGTGCTACAAGGACAGGGGTGACCTACGAGCAGTACTTC.